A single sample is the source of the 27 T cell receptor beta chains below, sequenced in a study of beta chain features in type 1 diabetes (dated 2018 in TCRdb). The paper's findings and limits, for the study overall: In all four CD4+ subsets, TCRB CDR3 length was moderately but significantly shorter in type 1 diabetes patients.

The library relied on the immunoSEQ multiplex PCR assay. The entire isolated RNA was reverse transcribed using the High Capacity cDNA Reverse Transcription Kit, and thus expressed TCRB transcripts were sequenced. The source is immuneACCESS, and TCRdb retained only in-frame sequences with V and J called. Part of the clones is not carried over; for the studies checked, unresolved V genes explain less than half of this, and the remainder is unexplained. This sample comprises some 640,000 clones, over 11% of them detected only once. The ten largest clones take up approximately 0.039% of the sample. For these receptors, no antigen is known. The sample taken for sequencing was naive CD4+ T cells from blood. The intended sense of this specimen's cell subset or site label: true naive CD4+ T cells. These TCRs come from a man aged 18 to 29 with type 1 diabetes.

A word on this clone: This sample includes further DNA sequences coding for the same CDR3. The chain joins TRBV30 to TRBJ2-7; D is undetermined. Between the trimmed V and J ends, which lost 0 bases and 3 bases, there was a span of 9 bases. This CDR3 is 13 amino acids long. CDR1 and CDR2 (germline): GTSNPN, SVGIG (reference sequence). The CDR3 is CAWSVPPLYEQYF. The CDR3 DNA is TGTGCCTGGAGTGTACCCCCGCTCTACGAGCAGTACTTC. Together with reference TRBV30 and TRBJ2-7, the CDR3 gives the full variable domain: SQTIHQWPATLVQPVGSPLSLECTVEGTSNPNLYWYRQAAGRGLQLLFYSVGIGQISSEVPQNLSASRPQDRQFILSSKKLLLSDSGFYLCAWSVPPLYEQYFGPGTRLTVT.

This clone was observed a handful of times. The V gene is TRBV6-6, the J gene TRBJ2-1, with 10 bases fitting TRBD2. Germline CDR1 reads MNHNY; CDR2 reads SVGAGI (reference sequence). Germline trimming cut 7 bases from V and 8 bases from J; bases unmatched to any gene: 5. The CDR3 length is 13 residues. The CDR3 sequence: CASKASGRDEQFF. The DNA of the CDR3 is TGTGCCAGCAAGGCTAGCGGGAGAGATGAGCAGTTCTTC.

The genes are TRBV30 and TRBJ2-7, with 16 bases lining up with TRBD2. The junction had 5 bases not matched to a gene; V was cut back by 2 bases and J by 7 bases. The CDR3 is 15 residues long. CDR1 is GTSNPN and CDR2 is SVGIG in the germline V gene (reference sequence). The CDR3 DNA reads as TGTGCCTGGAGTAAGGGACTAGCGGGAGGGGAAGAGCAGTACTTC. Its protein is CAWSKGLAGGEEQYF.

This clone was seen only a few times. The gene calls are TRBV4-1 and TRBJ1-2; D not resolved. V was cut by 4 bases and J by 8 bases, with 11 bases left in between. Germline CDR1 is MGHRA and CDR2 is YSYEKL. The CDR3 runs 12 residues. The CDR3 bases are TGCGCCAGCAGCCCCAGAGAGGGAGGCTACACCTTC. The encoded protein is CASSPREGGYTF.

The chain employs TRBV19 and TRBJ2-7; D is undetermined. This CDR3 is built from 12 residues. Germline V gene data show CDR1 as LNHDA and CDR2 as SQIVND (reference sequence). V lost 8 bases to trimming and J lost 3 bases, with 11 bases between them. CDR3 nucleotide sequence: TGTGCCAGTGGTAGGTCTGGCTACGAGCAGTACTTC. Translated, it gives CASGRSGYEQYF.

The CDR3, as DNA: TGCAGCGTTGATTGGGGCAGGGGGGACTATGGCTACACCTTC. It translates to CSVDWGRGDYGYTF. The chain uses TRBV29-1 and TRBJ1-2; the match to TRBD1 covers 7 bases. From germline, CDR1 is SQVTM and CDR2 ANQGSEA. Unmatched junction bases numbered 7, after V lost 3 bases and J lost 3 bases. This CDR3 has 14 amino acids.

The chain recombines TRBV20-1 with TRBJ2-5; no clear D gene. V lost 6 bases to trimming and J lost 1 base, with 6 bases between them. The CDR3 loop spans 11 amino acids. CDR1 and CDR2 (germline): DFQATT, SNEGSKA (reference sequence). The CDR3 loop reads CSAPSQETQYF. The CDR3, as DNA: TGCAGTGCCCCCTCCCAAGAGACCCAGTACTTC.

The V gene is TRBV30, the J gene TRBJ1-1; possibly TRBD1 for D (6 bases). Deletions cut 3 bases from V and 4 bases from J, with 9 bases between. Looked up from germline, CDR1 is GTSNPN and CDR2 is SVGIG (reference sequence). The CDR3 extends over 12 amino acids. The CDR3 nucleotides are TGTGCCTGGAGCACAGGGTCCACTGAAGCTTTCTTT. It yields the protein CAWSTGSTEAFF.

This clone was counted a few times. CDR3 sequence reads: CASRSPGQNTDTQYF. The DNA for the CDR3 is TGCGCCAGCAGATCACCGGGACAGAACACAGATACGCAGTATTTT. This chain uses TRBV5-1 with TRBJ2-3; 7 bases fit TRBD1. CDR3 length equals 15 residues. Losses at the gene ends were 5 bases for V and 2 bases for J; bases not matched to a gene: 8. Germline V gene sequence: CDR1 SGHRS, CDR2 YFSETQ.

CDR3 protein: CAWSGTGQGEQPQHF. CDR3 bases: TGTGCCTGGAGTGGAACAGGACAGGGGGAACAGCCCCAGCATTTT. The chain joins TRBV30 to TRBJ1-5; 10 bases match TRBD1. Unmatched junction bases numbered 7, after V lost 1 base and J lost 7 bases. The CDR3 length is 15 residues. Looked up from germline, CDR1 is GTSNPN and CDR2 is SVGIG (reference sequence).

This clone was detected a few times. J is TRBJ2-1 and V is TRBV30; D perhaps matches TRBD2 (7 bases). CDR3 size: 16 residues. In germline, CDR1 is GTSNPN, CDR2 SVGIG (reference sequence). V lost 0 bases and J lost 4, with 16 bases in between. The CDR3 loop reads CAWSVRRGARYNEQFF. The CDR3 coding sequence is TGTGCCTGGAGTGTACGTCGGGGGGCAAGATACAATGAGCAGTTCTTC.

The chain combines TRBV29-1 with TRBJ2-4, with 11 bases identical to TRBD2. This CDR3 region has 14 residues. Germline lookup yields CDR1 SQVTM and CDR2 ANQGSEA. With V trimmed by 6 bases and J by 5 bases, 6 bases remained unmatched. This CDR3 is CSVAPGLAENIQYF. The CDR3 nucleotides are TGCAGCGTGGCCCCGGGACTAGCGGAAAACATTCAGTACTTC.

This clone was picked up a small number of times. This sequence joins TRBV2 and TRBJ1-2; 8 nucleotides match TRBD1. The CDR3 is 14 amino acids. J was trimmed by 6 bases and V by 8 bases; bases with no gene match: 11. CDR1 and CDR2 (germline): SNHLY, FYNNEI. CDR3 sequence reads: CASLGTGKGHGYTF. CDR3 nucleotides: TGTGCCAGCCTAGGGACAGGAAAAGGTCATGGCTACACCTTC.

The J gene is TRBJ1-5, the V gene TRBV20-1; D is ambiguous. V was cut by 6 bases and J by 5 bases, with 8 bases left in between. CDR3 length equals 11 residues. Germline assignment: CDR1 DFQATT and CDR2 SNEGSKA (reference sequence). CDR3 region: CSAGVYQPQHF. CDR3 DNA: TGCAGTGCGGGAGTCTATCAGCCCCAGCATTTT.

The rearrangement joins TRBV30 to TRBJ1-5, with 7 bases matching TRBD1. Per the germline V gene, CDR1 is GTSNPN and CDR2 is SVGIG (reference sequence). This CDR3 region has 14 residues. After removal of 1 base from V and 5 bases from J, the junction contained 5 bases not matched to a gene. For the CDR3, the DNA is TGTGCCTGGAGTGCCCTAGACAGGGATCAGCCCCAGCATTTT. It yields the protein CAWSALDRDQPQHF.

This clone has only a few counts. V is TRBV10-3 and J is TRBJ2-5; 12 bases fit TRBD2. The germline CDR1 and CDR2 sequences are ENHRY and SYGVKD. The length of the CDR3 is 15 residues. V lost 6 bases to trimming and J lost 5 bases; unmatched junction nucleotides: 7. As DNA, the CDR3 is TGTGCCATCAGCCAACCTCTAGCGGGAGGGGAGACCCAGTACTTC. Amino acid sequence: CAISQPLAGGETQYF.

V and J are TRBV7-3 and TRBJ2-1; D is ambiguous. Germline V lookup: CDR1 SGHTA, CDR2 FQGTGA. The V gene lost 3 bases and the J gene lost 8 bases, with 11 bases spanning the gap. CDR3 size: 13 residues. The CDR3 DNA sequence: TGTGCCAGCAGCTTGGGCCAGGTGGATGAGCAGTTCTTC. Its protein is CASSLGQVDEQFF.

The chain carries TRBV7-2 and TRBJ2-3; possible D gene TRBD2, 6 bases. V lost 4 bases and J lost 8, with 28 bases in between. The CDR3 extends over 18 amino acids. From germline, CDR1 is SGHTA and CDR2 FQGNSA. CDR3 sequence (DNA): TGTGCCAGCAGCTCCCCCGCGGGGCATCGGCCAGCCGGGGCTACGCAGTATTTT. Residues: CASSSPAGHRPAGATQYF.

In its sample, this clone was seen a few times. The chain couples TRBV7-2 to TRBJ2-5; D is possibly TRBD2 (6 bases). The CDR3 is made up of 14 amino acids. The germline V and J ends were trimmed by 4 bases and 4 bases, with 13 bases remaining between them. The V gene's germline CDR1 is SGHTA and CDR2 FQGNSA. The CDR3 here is CASSSRGAGETQYF. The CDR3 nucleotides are TGTGCCAGCAGCTCCCGGGGAGCGGGAGAGACCCAGTACTTC.

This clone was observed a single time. Here the CDR3 DNA reads TGTGCCAGCAGTGACGCGGGACAGGGGATGAACACTGAAGCTTTCTTT. It codes for CASSDAGQGMNTEAFF. The genes are TRBV2 and TRBJ1-1; 10 bases match TRBD1. V trimming: 3 bases; J trimming: 0 bases; junction bases outside the gene matches: 4. The length of the CDR3 is 16 residues. From germline, CDR1 is SNHLY and CDR2 FYNNEI.

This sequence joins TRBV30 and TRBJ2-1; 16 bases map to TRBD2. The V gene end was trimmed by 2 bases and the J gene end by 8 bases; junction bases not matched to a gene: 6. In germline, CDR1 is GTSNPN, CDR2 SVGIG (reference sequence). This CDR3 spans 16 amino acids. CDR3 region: CAWSTGLAGGQDEQFF. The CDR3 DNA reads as TGTGCCTGGAGTACGGGACTAGCGGGAGGGCAAGATGAGCAGTTCTTC.

This CDR3 is CASSKGFRERDTEAFF. The CDR3 region has the DNA TGTGCCAGCAGCAAGGGGTTTAGGGAGAGGGACACTGAAGCTTTCTTT. The chain has TRBV5-4 and TRBJ1-1, with D perhaps TRBD1 (5 bases). The germline V and J ends were trimmed by 4 bases and 3 bases, with 19 bases remaining between them. Germline CDR1 SGHNT, CDR2 YYREEE (reference sequence). CDR3 length: 16 residues. The full variable domain, completed using reference TRBV5-4 and TRBJ1-1, is ETGVTQSPTHLIKTRGQQVTLRCSSQSGHNTVSWYQQALGQGPQFIFQYYREEENGRGNFPPRFSGLQFPNYSSELNVNALELDDSALYLCASSKGFRERDTEAFFGQGTRLTVV.

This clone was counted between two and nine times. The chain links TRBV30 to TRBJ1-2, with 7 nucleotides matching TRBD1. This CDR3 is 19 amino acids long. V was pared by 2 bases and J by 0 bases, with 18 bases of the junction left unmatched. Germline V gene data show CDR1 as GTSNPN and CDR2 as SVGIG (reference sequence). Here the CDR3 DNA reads TGTGCCTGGAGTATATCCCGGACAGGCACCAACATCCCTAACTATGGCTACACCTTC. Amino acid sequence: CAWSISRTGTNIPNYGYTF.

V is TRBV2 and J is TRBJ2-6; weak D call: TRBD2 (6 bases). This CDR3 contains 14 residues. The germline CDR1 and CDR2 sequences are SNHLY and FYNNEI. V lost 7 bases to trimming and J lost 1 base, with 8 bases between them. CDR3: CASTGESGANVLTF. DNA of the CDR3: TGTGCCAGCACGGGGGAATCTGGGGCCAACGTCCTGACTTTC. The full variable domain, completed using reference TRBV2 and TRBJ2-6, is EPEVTQTPSHQVTQMGQEVILRCVPISNHLYFYWYRQILGQKVEFLVSFYNNEISEKSEIFDDQFSVERPDGSNFTLKIRSTKLEDSAMYFCASTGESGANVLTFGAGSRLTVL.

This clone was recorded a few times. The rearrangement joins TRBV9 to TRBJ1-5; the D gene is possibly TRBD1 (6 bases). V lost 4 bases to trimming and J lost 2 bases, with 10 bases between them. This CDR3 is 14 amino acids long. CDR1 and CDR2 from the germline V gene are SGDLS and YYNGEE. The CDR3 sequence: CASSLDSRNQPQHF. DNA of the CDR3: TGTGCCAGCAGCTTGGACAGCCGCAATCAGCCCCAGCATTTT.

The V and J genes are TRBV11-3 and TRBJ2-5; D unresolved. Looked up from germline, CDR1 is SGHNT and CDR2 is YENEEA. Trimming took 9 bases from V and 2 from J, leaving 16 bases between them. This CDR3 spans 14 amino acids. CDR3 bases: TGTGCCAGTTCGTTGTCGGCGGAACAAGAGACCCAGTACTTC. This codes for CASSLSAEQETQYF.

CDR3 sequence: CASTQGQGVYGYTF. CDR3 DNA sequence: TGTGCCAGCACCCAGGGACAGGGTGTCTATGGCTACACCTTC. The chain joins TRBV28 to TRBJ1-2, with 9 bases identical to TRBD1. Germline values: CDR1 MDHEN, CDR2 SYDVKM. The CDR3 is 14 amino acids. The V gene end was trimmed by 7 bases and the J gene end by 4 bases; junction bases not matched to a gene: 7.